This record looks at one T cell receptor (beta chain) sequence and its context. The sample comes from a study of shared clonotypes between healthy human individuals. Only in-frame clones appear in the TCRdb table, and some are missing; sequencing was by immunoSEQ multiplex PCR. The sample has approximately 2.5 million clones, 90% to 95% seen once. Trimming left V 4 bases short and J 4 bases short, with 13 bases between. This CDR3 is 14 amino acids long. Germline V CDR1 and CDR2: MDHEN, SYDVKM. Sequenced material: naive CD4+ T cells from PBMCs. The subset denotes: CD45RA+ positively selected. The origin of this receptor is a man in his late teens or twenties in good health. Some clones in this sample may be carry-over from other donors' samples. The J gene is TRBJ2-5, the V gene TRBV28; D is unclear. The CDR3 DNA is TGTGCCAGCAGTTCTCGGCAGCCTGGAGAGACCCAGTACTTC. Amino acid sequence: CASSSRQPGETQYF.